This is a list of T cell receptor beta chains from one sample in a study of blood T cell repertoires in COVID-19. Data came from immunoSEQ multiplex PCR; TCRdb stores just in-frame clones and leaves some out. The table has approximately 170,000 clones, roughly 91% seen once. Sequencing was done on a sample of peripheral blood. These receptors all come from a middle-aged man who had recovered from COVID-19. Each CDR3 is given with its conserved first and last residue. Fields, in order: V gene, J gene, CDR3 length, D gene, clone size, CDR3 DNA, CDR3 protein. D genes are given only for firm matches. Size values are once, few and many counts, or a class for expanded clones, and some rows have none.

>TRBV2|TRBJ2-5|13|NA|few
TGTGCCAGCCGCGGGTACTACCAAGAGACCCAGTACTTC
CASRGYYQETQYF
>TRBV6-2/TRBV6-3|TRBJ2-5|15|TRBD1|NA
TGTGCCAGCAGTTACATAGGGAGACAGGGTACGACCCAGTACTTC
CASSYIGRQGTTQYF
>TRBV6-5|TRBJ2-5|15|TRBD2|NA
TGTGCCAGCACCCCACTAGCGGGGGGGTCTGAGACCCAGTACTTC
CASTPLAGGSETQYF
>TRBV19|TRBJ2-2|12|NA|medium-sized
TGTGCCAGTAGTAACGGGGCCGGGGAGCTGTTTTTT
CASSNGAGELFF
>TRBV9|TRBJ2-7|14|NA|NA
TGTGCCAGCAGCGTTACTCATAGCTCCTACGAGCAGTACTTC
CASSVTHSSYEQYF
>TRBV18|TRBJ1-3|17|NA|NA
TGTGCCAGCTCACCACCGATAAGCTCCGCTTTTGGAAACACCATATATTTT
CASSPPISSAFGNTIYF
>TRBV19|TRBJ1-2|16|TRBD1|few
TGTGCCAGTAGTATCGTGGGGTCCGGACAGGGCTATGGCTACACCTTC
CASSIVGSGQGYGYTF
>TRBV7-2|TRBJ2-3|15|TRBD2|NA
TGTGCCAGCAGCTTAAGCGGGGGGCCCACAGATACGCAGTATTTT
CASSLSGGPTDTQYF
>TRBV6-5|TRBJ2-1|14|TRBD2|once
TGTGCCAGCAGACTCGGACTAGCGGGAGATGAGCAGTTCTTC
CASRLGLAGDEQFF
>TRBV25-1|TRBJ2-1|16|TRBD1|NA
TGTGCCAGCGTAGACAGGGGGAGCGGGGCCTACAATGAGCAGTTCTTC
CASVDRGSGAYNEQFF
>TRBV5-1|TRBJ1-1|16|NA|NA
TGCGCCAGCAGCTTCGGGGGATCCGGGGGGAGCACTGAAGCTTTCTTT
CASSFGGSGGSTEAFF
>TRBV3-1/TRBV3-2|TRBJ2-1|21|TRBD2|few
TGTGCCAGCAGCCAAGAGGGGCAGCGGGAGGGCTACGCTAACTCCTACAATGAGCAGTTCTTC
CASSQEGQREGYANSYNEQFF
>TRBV9|TRBJ2-2|18|TRBD2|NA
TGTGCCAGCAGCGCCTGGACTAGCGGGGGGTCCGACACCGGGGAGCTGTTTTTT
CASSAWTSGGSDTGELFF
>TRBV19|TRBJ2-3|16|TRBD2|NA
TGTGCCAGTAGTATCACCTCTAGCGGATACACAGATACGCAGTATTTT
CASSITSSGYTDTQYF
>TRBV7-3|TRBJ2-2|13|NA|NA
TGTGCCAGCAGAATAGCGGATACCGGGGAGCTGTTTTTT
CASRIADTGELFF
>TRBV19|TRBJ2-5|11|NA|NA
TGTGCCAGTAGTGAGGCAGAGACCCAGTACTTC
CASSEAETQYF
>TRBV5-4|TRBJ1-1|14|NA|NA
TGTGCCAGCAGCTTGCTTAACAGCCGCACTGAAGCTTTCTTT
CASSLLNSRTEAFF
>TRBV5-1|TRBJ1-1|14|NA|NA
TGCGCCAGCAGCTCCCCCGGGGGAGGAACTGAAGCTTTCTTT
CASSSPGGGTEAFF
>TRBV24-1|TRBJ2-2|13|NA|NA
TGTGCCACCAGTAACTTAGACACCGGGGAGCTGTTTTTT
CATSNLDTGELFF
>TRBV27|TRBJ2-3|16|NA|NA
TGTGCCAGCAGTTTGTCTGTGGGGCCGCGCACAGATACGCAGTATTTT
CASSLSVGPRTDTQYF
>TRBV5-1|TRBJ2-5|13|NA|NA
TGCGCCAGCAGCTTGGGACAGCAAGAGACCCAGTACTTC
CASSLGQQETQYF
>TRBV7-2|TRBJ1-2|14|NA|NA
TGTGCCAGCAGCTCTTGGGGCAATAACTATGGCTACACCTTC
CASSSWGNNYGYTF
>TRBV6-2/TRBV6-3|TRBJ1-3|17|NA|NA
TGTGCCAGCAGTTCCCCGAAAACGACAGCCTATGAAAACACCATATATTTT
CASSSPKTTAYENTIYF
>TRBV6-5|TRBJ2-3|12|NA|NA
TGTGCCAGCAGACCTGACTCAAATACGCAGTATTTT
CASRPDSNTQYF
>TRBV9|TRBJ2-1|14|NA|NA
TGTGCCAGCAGCATCGGACAGTCCTACAATGAGCAGTTCTTC
CASSIGQSYNEQFF
>TRBV7-2|TRBJ1-2|14|TRBD1|NA
TGTGCCAGCAGCTTGGACAGGGGGGCCTATGGCTACACCTTC
CASSLDRGAYGYTF
>TRBV27|TRBJ1-2|15|TRBD1|NA
TGTGCCAGCAGTGAGTGGACAGGGGGTAACTATGGCTACACCTTC
CASSEWTGGNYGYTF
>TRBV11-2|TRBJ2-1|16|NA|once
TGTGCCAGCAGCCTCCCGGGGTTGCGGGGAGTGAATGAGCAGTTCTTC
CASSLPGLRGVNEQFF
>TRBV5-6|TRBJ2-7|13|NA|NA
TGTGCCAGCAGCCAGGGGTCCGACAGCGAGCAGTACTTC
CASSQGSDSEQYF